The rows below give T cell receptor beta chains drawn from one sample of a study of CD8+ T cells in alopecia areata. The assay was immunoSEQ multiplex PCR, and TCRdb's table has in-frame clones only and misses some. The data show 150,000 to 200,000 clones, roughly three fifths seen once. This specimen was CD4+ T cells sorted from blood, taken at week 4, from a patient treated with tofacitinib. The receptors derive from a human donor with alopecia areata. Both conserved end residues are part of each CDR3. D genes are given only for firm matches. Size tells how often a clone was seen (once, few, many) or the class of an expanded clone, and some rows leave it out.

j_call	v_call	d_call	clone_size	cdr3_nt	cdr3_aa
TRBJ1-5	TRBV6-5	NA	NA	TGTGCCAGCAGCGAGCGGGGAGGGCATCAGCCCCAGCATTTT	CASSERGGHQPQHF
TRBJ1-2	TRBV19	NA	NA	TGTGCCAGTGTCTCCGGGTCAGGTTCGAGCTATGGCTACACCTTC	CASVSGSGSSYGYTF
TRBJ1-1	TRBV27	NA	few	TGTGCCAGCAGTTTATCTGGGCGTGGAAGTTCGCACACTGAAGCTTTCTTT	CASSLSGRGSSHTEAFF
TRBJ1-2	TRBV21-1	NA	medium-sized	TGTGCCAGCGGGGCTCGAGGCTACACCTTC	CASGARGYTF
TRBJ2-1	TRBV5-1	TRBD2	NA	TGCGCCAGCAGCTTGGAGCTAGCGGGGGTTTTGGAGCAGTTCTTC	CASSLELAGVLEQFF
TRBJ2-7	TRBV2	NA	NA	TGTGCCAGCAGTGAAGAGAGAGGGGTCTCCTACGAGCAGTACTTC	CASSEERGVSYEQYF
TRBJ1-6	TRBV30	NA	NA	TGTGCCTGGAAATCCAAACAGGGAGGGTCACCCCTCCACTTT	CAWKSKQGGSPLHF
TRBJ1-4	TRBV30	NA	NA	TGTGCCTGGAGTGTACTAAGAGAAAAACTGTTTTTT	CAWSVLREKLFF
TRBJ2-5	TRBV28	NA	NA	TGTGCCAGCAGTTTTGTTTCAGGGCAAGAGACCCAGTACTTC	CASSFVSGQETQYF
TRBJ1-2	TRBV29-1	NA	NA	TGCAGCGTTGAAGATAGGGCCGTCTCGGGCTATGGCTACACCTTC	CSVEDRAVSGYGYTF
TRBJ1-6	TRBV6-5	NA	NA	TGTGCCAGCAGCGGTGGGGGGGTTTCACCCCTCCACTTT	CASSGGGVSPLHF
TRBJ1-2	TRBV29-1	NA	NA	TGCAGCGTTGAAGGCCAGTCCCCGGGAGGCTACACCTTC	CSVEGQSPGGYTF
TRBJ1-2	TRBV6-6	TRBD1	NA	TGTGCCAGCAGTATGGCCCAGGGGGGCAATGGCTACACCTTC	CASSMAQGGNGYTF
TRBJ1-1	TRBV10-3	NA	NA	TGTGCCATCACCGGGGGGAACACTGAAGCTTTCTTT	CAITGGNTEAFF
TRBJ2-5	TRBV18	NA	NA	TGTGCCAGCTCCCGAGGAAAAGGGGAGACCCAGTACTTC	CASSRGKGETQYF
TRBJ2-7	TRBV30	TRBD1	NA	TGTGCCTGGACGCCGGACAGGGGCGCCTACGAGCAGTACTTC	CAWTPDRGAYEQYF
TRBJ1-2	TRBV5-1	NA	once	TGCGCCAGCAGCGAACCACGCCAGGGTGGCTACACCTTC	CASSEPRQGGYTF
TRBJ2-7	TRBV29-1	NA	NA	TGCAGCGTTGAAGGGGACGGGAACGAGCAGTACTTC	CSVEGDGNEQYF
TRBJ2-6	TRBV6-1	TRBD1	NA	TGTGCCAGCAGTGCGAAGGGACAGCAGGTGGACATGGCCAACGTCCTGACTTTC	CASSAKGQQVDMANVLTF
TRBJ1-2	TRBV15	NA	NA	TGTGCCACCAGCAGAGCAAGTAGGACCGGCGAAGGGGGCTACACCTTC	CATSRASRTGEGGYTF
TRBJ2-3	TRBV5-1	NA	NA	TGCGCCAGCAGCTTGGTAGCAGATACGCAGTATTTT	CASSLVADTQYF
TRBJ2-2	TRBV28	NA	NA	TGTGCCAGCAGCCGCGGACAGAGCACCGGGGAGCTGTTTTTT	CASSRGQSTGELFF
TRBJ1-6	TRBV19	NA	NA	TGTGCCAGTAGTAGGACGGCGGGCTCCTATAATTCACCCCTCCACTTT	CASSRTAGSYNSPLHF
TRBJ2-4	TRBV11-2	NA	NA	TGTGCCAGCAGCCTAGTAAGGGGCATTCAGTACTTC	CASSLVRGIQYF
TRBJ1-2	TRBV29-1	NA	NA	TGCAGCGTTGCCGGGGCCAGCTATGGCTACACCTTC	CSVAGASYGYTF
TRBJ1-1	TRBV6-5	NA	NA	TGTGCCAGCAGTTACCTCGCCTTCGGAACGCACGCTGAAGCTTTCTTT	CASSYLAFGTHAEAFF
TRBJ1-2	TRBV6-5	NA	many	TGTGCCAGCAGTTACGGGGGGAATGGCTACACCTTC	CASSYGGNGYTF
TRBJ2-5	TRBV6-5	NA	NA	TGTGCCAGCAGTTACTCCGCAGGGGCCGGGGAGACCCAGTACTTC	CASSYSAGAGETQYF
TRBJ1-1	TRBV15	NA	NA	TGTGCCACCAGCAGAGGGGCGGGGACGCTGAACACTGAAGCTTTCTTT	CATSRGAGTLNTEAFF
TRBJ1-2	TRBV25-1	TRBD1	NA	TGTGCCAGCAGTGTCTGGACAGGGTCCTTCTATGGCTACACCTTC	CASSVWTGSFYGYTF
TRBJ2-3	TRBV5-4	TRBD2	few	TGTGCCAGCAGCCCGACTAGCGGGGGGGCAGATACGCAGTATTTT	CASSPTSGGADTQYF
TRBJ2-2	TRBV5-4	TRBD2	NA	TGTGCCAGCAGCTTGGAAGCTAGCGGGGGCTACACCGGGGAGCTGTTTTTT	CASSLEASGGYTGELFF
TRBJ2-4	TRBV5-4	NA	NA	TGTGCCAGCAGCCTCGAACCGGGGCGGGGCAGCGGAAACATTCAGTACTTC	CASSLEPGRGSGNIQYF
TRBJ2-6	TRBV29-1	TRBD1	few	TGCAGCTCCTGGGACAGCTCTGGGGCCAACGTCCTGACTTTC	CSSWDSSGANVLTF
TRBJ2-3	TRBV29-1	TRBD2	few	TGCAGCGGTGGCGGGGGGAGGGGCACAGATACGCAGTATTTT	CSGGGGRGTDTQYF
TRBJ2-3	TRBV9	TRBD2	NA	TGTGCCAGCAGCGACGGACTAGCGGGGGGGACCACAGATACGCAGTATTTT	CASSDGLAGGTTDTQYF
TRBJ1-2	TRBV4-3	NA	NA	TGCGCCAGCAGCCAAGAAGCCGGGGCCGGGGGCTACACCTTC	CASSQEAGAGGYTF
TRBJ2-1	TRBV5-1	TRBD1	NA	TGCGCCAGCAGCTCGGACAGGGGCCTTTCCTACAATGAGCAGTTCTTC	CASSSDRGLSYNEQFF
TRBJ2-3	TRBV29-1	NA	few	TGCAGCGTAGCCCGCGATACGCAGTATTTT	CSVARDTQYF
TRBJ1-1	TRBV29-1	TRBD1	once	TGCAGCGTTAACAGGGGGCGGTGGACTGAAGCTTTCTTT	CSVNRGRWTEAFF